This TCR beta chain is drawn from a study of cytomegalovirus exposure and HLA in healthy donors. Findings and limits, study-wide: A later analysis reportedly identified an Asian-associated ancestry cluster as carrying fewer N-insertions than the approximately 730-donor mean. The authors enumerated 150 to 200 TCR beta chains as linked to cytomegalovirus. It was taken for granted in presence/absence analyses that sequencing depth across donors was roughly uniform.

Germline loops: CDR1 MNHEY, CDR2 SVGAGI. J gave up 8 bases and V 5 bases, and 7 bases lay outside the gene matches. This CDR3 spans 13 amino acids. Use of 60 Vbeta and 13 Jbeta primers characterized the PCR. Sequencing was performed with immunoSEQ multiplex PCR; in TCRdb, only in-frame clones are kept and a portion is missing. The sample holds fewer than 200,000 clones; approximately 80% are singletons and the top ten take around 0.71%. There are a few counts of this clone. Antigen specificity is unknown. This sequence originates from a female donor in good health and CMV-seronegative. The chain couples TRBV6-5 to TRBJ1-2; TRBD1 matches at 8 bases. Sequenced: PBMCs. CDR3 region: CASSDGQGRGYTF. The DNA for the CDR3 is TGTGCCAGCAGTGATGGACAGGGAAGAGGCTACACCTTC.